One T cell receptor (beta chain) is described in this entry. Which antigen it targets is not known. The input lacks base qualities; no much larger clone sits a single base away. Collaborating institutions collected whole blood in K2EDTA tubes following their own protocols. For TCRbeta analysis, collaborator samples were shipped as frozen whole blood, as isolated PBMCs, or as DNA extracted from either sample type. This sample stems from a study of blood T cell repertoires in COVID-19 (TCRdb year 2020). In the study overall: The collaborator samples originated in the United States, Italy and Spain and spanned the acute and convalescent phases of COVID-19. Samples came from the ongoing ImmuneRACE study (first 160 participants) plus 1,254 subjects from 6 global collaborators. Nearly every sample came with metadata listing a de-identified subject ID, COVID-19 status, age in years and sex. HLA class I and class II types, where available, came from metadata supplied by the sample provider rather than from assay-based typing. The repertoires were released in a freely available public database meant as a resource for research on the immune response to SARS-CoV-2. Subjects who had been exposed to COVID-19, were actively infected with it, or had recovered from it provided the deeply sampled blood TCRbeta repertoires that made up the dataset. The material from the prospective study consisted of cDNA or gDNA derived from T cells, B-cell-depleted T cells, or PBMCs.

What the work shows at the level of the full study, not this receptor alone: The amount of clinical and demographic metadata varied by source and participant and was provided uncurated.

Clipping removes 5 bases from V and 5 bases from J, with 12 as the unmatched junction base count. Reading from cysteine to phenylalanine, the CDR3 counts 16 amino acids. Left in the record is the CDR3 DNA by itself, 48 bases read in frame from the first base. CDR1 SGHVS and CDR2 FNYEAQ were looked up in the germline V gene. TCRbeta CDR3 regions were amplified from genomic DNA using the immunoSEQ Assay, a bias-controlled multiplex PCR. Per the source publication's procedure: The number of nucleated cells in each sample was estimated by amplification of reference gene primers within the assay. Sequence reads were collapsed and filtered to measure the absolute abundance of every unique TCRbeta CDR3 rearrangement. Productive Simpson clonality was computed per sample as the square root of Simpson's diversity index over productive rearrangements. The table comes from immuneACCESS by way of TCRdb, which keeps in-frame sequences with V and J called. Part of the clones is missing from these tables; in studies checked, under half for an unresolved V gene and the rest for unknown reasons. The V and J calls and clone size come from that table; D and trimming were worked out from the DNA. Recorded for this sample are fewer than 250,000 clones; 70% to 85% of them occurred a single time. Under 2% of the sample comes from the top ten.

Recombination joined TRBV7-6 with TRBJ1-1; the central 9 bases match TRBD1. Sequenced material: peripheral blood. The source is a woman aged 80 or over with acute or convalescent COVID-19. This receptor carries the CDR3 CASSVTGGASRTEAFF. Here is the DNA: TGTGCCAGCAGCGTAACAGGGGGCGCAAGTCGGACTGAAGCTTTCTTT.